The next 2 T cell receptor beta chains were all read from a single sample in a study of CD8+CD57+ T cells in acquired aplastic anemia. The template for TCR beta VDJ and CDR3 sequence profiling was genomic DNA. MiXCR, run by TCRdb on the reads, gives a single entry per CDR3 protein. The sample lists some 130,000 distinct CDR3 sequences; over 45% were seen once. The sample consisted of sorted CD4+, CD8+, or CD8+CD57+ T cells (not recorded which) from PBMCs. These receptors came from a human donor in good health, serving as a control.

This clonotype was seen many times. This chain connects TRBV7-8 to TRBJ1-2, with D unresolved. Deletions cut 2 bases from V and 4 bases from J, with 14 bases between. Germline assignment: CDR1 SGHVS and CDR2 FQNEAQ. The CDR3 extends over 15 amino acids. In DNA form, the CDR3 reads TGTGCCAGCAGCTTAATCGGGAGTAAGGGCTATGGCTACACCTTC. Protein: CASSLIGSKGYGYTF.

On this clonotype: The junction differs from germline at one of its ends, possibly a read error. CDR3 coding DNA: TGTGCCACCAGTCCGACTAGCGGGGGTCCAAATGAGCGGTTCTTC. It specifies CATSPTSGGPNERFF. V and J are TRBV24-1 and TRBJ2-1; 12 bases match TRBD2. CDR1 is KGHDR and CDR2 is SFDVKD in the germline V gene. The CDR3 totals 15 residues.